This TCR beta chain was sequenced during a study of CXCR3-negative and CXCR3-positive naive CD8 T cells. Findings and limits, study-wide: Relative to CXCR3-negative naive cells, CXCR3-positive naive cells had more hydrophobic TRB CDR3s.

Germline V gene data show CDR1 as LGHNA and CDR2 as YSLEER. This CDR3 spans 18 amino acids. Naive CD8+ T cells showed a CD45RO-CCR7+CD27+CD95- phenotype. As to this clonotype: Antigen unknown.

The authors made the TRB cDNA libraries by 5' RACE using UMI labels. TCRdb reprocessed the 5' RACE reads; each CDR3 protein has one entry and no DNA is given. The listing records 65,000 to 85,000 distinct CDR3 sequences. This TCR came from a human donor in good health. Some clones in this sample may be carry-over from other donors' samples. The chain uses TRBV4-3 and TRBJ2-1; there is no DNA to check the TCRdb D call of TRBD1. Sequencing used naive CXCR3- CD8+ T cells from blood. Subset: CD45RO-CCR7+CD27+CD95- naive CD8+ T cells lacking CXCR3 (TNR3-). This chain's CDR3 is CASSQEGYWGVKYNEQFF.